A selection of T cell receptor beta chains follows, all from one sample in a study of Ad26.COV2.S vaccination and SARS-CoV-2 variants. The assay was immunoSEQ multiplex PCR, and TCRdb's table has in-frame clones only and misses some. The data show 350,000 to 600,000 clones, approximately 90% seen once. The input for sequencing was peripheral blood, taken in a trial of Ad26.COV2.S vaccine versus placebo. The source is a person aged 18-65 years who received the Ad26.COV2.S COVID-19 vaccine or a placebo. Both conserved end residues are part of each CDR3. D genes are given only for firm matches. Clone size is shown for a subset of rows, as once, few, many or a class of expanded clone.

abundance,v_gene,d_gene,j_gene,CDR3aa,CDR3nt
NA,TRBV19,NA,TRBJ2-5,CASSLGILQETQYF,TGTGCCAGTAGCCTCGGGATTCTCCAAGAGACCCAGTACTTC
NA,TRBV18,NA,TRBJ2-7,CASSPTQGSPYEQYF,TGTGCCAGCTCACCTACCCAGGGGAGTCCCTACGAGCAGTACTTC
NA,TRBV27,NA,TRBJ2-2,CASSFGTATGELFF,TGTGCCAGCAGTTTCGGGACGGCAACCGGGGAGCTGTTTTTT
NA,TRBV11-2,NA,TRBJ2-1,CASSLRDFFWEQFF,TGTGCCAGCAGCTTACGGGACTTCTTTTGGGAGCAGTTCTTC
NA,TRBV5-5,NA,TRBJ1-1,CASSLGRVNTEAFF,TGTGCCAGCAGCCTTGGACGGGTGAACACTGAAGCTTTCTTT
NA,TRBV30,NA,TRBJ2-7,CAWGLFYEQYF,TGTGCCTGGGGACTTTTTTACGAGCAGTACTTC
NA,TRBV19,NA,TRBJ2-1,CASSTKRAPYIGAVNEQFF,TGTGCCAGTAGTACCAAGCGGGCGCCCTACATAGGGGCGGTCAATGAGCAGTTCTTC
NA,TRBV28,NA,TRBJ1-5,CASSLFPGTNNQPQHF,TGTGCCAGCAGTTTATTCCCAGGGACCAATAATCAGCCCCAGCATTTT
NA,TRBV7-6,TRBD2,TRBJ2-1,CASTQMPPGLAGAYNEQFF,TGTGCCAGCACCCAGATGCCACCGGGACTAGCGGGGGCCTACAATGAGCAGTTCTTC
NA,TRBV7-9,NA,TRBJ2-2,CASSSTGFTGELFF,TGTGCCAGCAGCTCGACGGGATTCACCGGGGAGCTGTTTTTT
NA,TRBV18,TRBD1,TRBJ2-7,CASSPRGPTEYEQYF,TGTGCCAGCTCCCCCAGGGGGCCCACGGAGTACGAGCAGTACTTC
NA,TRBV11-2,NA,TRBJ1-2,CASSLYENYGYTF,TGTGCCAGCAGCTTGTACGAAAACTATGGCTACACCTTC
NA,TRBV3-1/TRBV3-2,NA,TRBJ2-7,CASSQEPGGFSYEQYF,TGTGCCAGCAGCCAAGAGCCCGGGGGCTTCTCCTACGAGCAGTACTTC
NA,TRBV7-8,TRBD1,TRBJ2-7,CASSPYRDRALEQYF,TGTGCCAGCAGCCCTTACCGGGACAGGGCACTCGAGCAGTACTTC
NA,TRBV5-3,NA,TRBJ1-5,CARSLVGYSNQPQHF,TGTGCCAGAAGCTTGGTAGGGTATAGCAATCAGCCCCAGCATTTT
NA,TRBV6-5,TRBD1,TRBJ2-2,CATTRDRGLGELFF,TGTGCCACCACCCGGGACAGGGGGCTCGGGGAGCTGTTTTTT
NA,TRBV7-2,TRBD2,TRBJ2-2,CASSPRTSGSAGGELFF,TGTGCCAGCAGCCCGAGGACTAGCGGGAGCGCGGGCGGGGAGCTGTTTTTT
NA,TRBV4-2,NA,TRBJ1-3,CASSQTGFRNTIYF,TGTGCCAGCAGCCAGACAGGATTTCGAAACACCATATATTTT
NA,TRBV6-5,TRBD1,TRBJ2-5,CASSLDRGLETQYF,TGTGCCAGCAGCCTTGACAGGGGTTTGGAGACCCAGTACTTC
NA,TRBV4-3,NA,TRBJ2-2,CASSQASGSGGELFF,TGCGCCAGCAGCCAAGCGTCGGGGTCTGGCGGGGAGCTGTTTTTT
NA,TRBV19,TRBD2,TRBJ2-2,CASSRRGLGGELFF,TGTGCCAGTAGTCGGCGGGGGTTGGGCGGGGAGCTGTTTTTT
NA,TRBV19,TRBD1,TRBJ1-5,CASREGQGVYQPQHF,TGTGCCAGTAGGGAAGGACAGGGGGTTTATCAGCCCCAGCATTTT
NA,TRBV27,NA,TRBJ2-7,CASRKVGPGREQYF,TGTGCCAGCAGAAAGGTCGGACCTGGACGCGAGCAGTACTTC
few,TRBV6-5,NA,TRBJ1-6,CASSSVQGFGVRPLHF,TGTGCCAGCAGTTCGGTACAGGGCTTTGGAGTCAGGCCCCTCCACTTT
once,TRBV28,NA,TRBJ2-7,CASRRYEQYF,TGTGCCAGCAGAAGGTACGAGCAGTACTTC
NA,TRBV19,NA,TRBJ1-4,CASMARQDRRGKLFF,TGTGCCAGTATGGCCCGGCAGGACCGCCGTGGAAAACTGTTTTTT